This T cell receptor beta chain was obtained from a study of T cell repertoires in cytomegalovirus infection. Regarding the study as a whole: CMV-specific TCR beta clonotypes restricted by HLA-C were the ones dominating the ex vivo response.

As for this clonotype: Its cognate antigen is unknown.

Per the germline V gene, CDR1 is LGHNA and CDR2 is YNFKEQ. The CDR3 consists of 15 residues. Trimming removed 1 base at V and 0 bases at J, with 7 bases between. TCRdb re-called the reads through MiXCR, storing one row per CDR3 protein. The table shows approximately 730,000 distinct CDR3 sequences, with 29% occurring only once. The rearrangement uses TRBV4-2 and TRBJ1-3; D is unresolved. The sequencing here drew on cultured CD8+ T cells from PBMCs, taken from culture after CMV antigen stimulation. The sequence was collected from a human donor in good health (CMV status not recorded). Some clones in this sample may be carry-over from other donors' samples. CDR3 nucleotide sequence: TGTGCCAGCAGCCAAGGCCAGGACTCTGGAAACACCATATATTTT. Translating it yields CASSQGQDSGNTIYF.